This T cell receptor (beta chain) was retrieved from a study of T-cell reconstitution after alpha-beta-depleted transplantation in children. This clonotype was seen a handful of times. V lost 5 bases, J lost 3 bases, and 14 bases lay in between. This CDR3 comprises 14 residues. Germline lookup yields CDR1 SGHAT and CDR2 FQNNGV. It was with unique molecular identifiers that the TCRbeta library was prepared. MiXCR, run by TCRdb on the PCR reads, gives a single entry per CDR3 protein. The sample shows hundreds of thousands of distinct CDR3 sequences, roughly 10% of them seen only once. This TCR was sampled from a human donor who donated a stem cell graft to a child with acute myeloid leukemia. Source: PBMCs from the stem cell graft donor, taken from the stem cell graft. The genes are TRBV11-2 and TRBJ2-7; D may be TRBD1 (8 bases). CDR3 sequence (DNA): TGTGCCAGCAGCCACAGGGGGAGGGTCTACGAGCAGTACTTC. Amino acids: CASSHRGRVYEQYF. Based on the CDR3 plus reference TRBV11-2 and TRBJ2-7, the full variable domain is EAGVAQSPRYKIIEKRQSVAFWCNPISGHATLYWYQQILGQGPKLLIQFQNNGVVDDSQLPKDRFSAERLKGVDSTLKIQPAKLEDSAVYLCASSHRGRVYEQYFGPGTRLTVT.